Given below is one T cell receptor beta chain in context. Antigen: not known. The data originate from a study of shared clonotypes between healthy human individuals. Regarding the study as a whole: Clonotypes shared by all four sorted-subset donors had higher generation probabilities than non-shared clonotypes. Four donors held around 5% of naive CD4 clonotypes in common. Enrolling few donors narrowed the genetic and exposure-history diversity that was represented.

Only in-frame clones appear in the TCRdb table, and some are missing; sequencing was by immunoSEQ multiplex PCR. The sample gives roughly 2 million clones, approximately 94% of which show up once; around 0.13% is in the top ten. This CDR3 spans 12 amino acids. The germline gives CDR1 ENHRY, CDR2 SYGVKD. V lost 0 bases and J 11 bases, leaving 7 bases between the germline ends. The chain employs TRBV10-3 and TRBJ1-4, with TRBD1 as a possible D gene (5 bases). The origin of this receptor is a man aged 18 to 29 in good health. The source material was naive CD4+ T cells sorted from blood. Sample subset: CD45RA+ positively selected. This CDR3 is CAISESQDKLFF. The CDR3 nucleotides are TGTGCCATCAGTGAGTCACAGGACAAACTGTTTTTT.